This entry concerns a single TCR beta chain. The length of the CDR3 is 15 residues. V was clipped by 0 bases and J by 5 bases, with 10 bases between them. The germline V gene has CDR1 SGHTA and CDR2 FQGTGA. Per the study methods: From reference gene primer amplification, estimates of nucleated cell counts were derived. Method: immunoSEQ multiplex PCR; TCRdb's copy keeps in-frame clones and lacks some. The V and J calls and clone size were taken over from that table, and D and trimming were inferred from the DNA. In the table there are 130,000 to 150,000 clones, around 80% of which are singletons. The data were taken from a study of blood T cell repertoires in COVID-19. Turning to the study itself: The study drew acute and convalescent COVID-19 samples from the United States, Italy and Spain. PBMCs, B-cell-depleted T cells, or T cells were the source of the cDNA or gDNA that made up the material.

Sequencing was done on a sample of peripheral blood. This clonotype was obtained from a man in his 60s with active or convalescent COVID-19. The chain couples TRBV7-3 to TRBJ2-2; TRBD1 is a possible D gene (6 bases). CDR3 sequence: CASSLTSRGTGELFF. The CDR3 nucleotides are TGTGCCAGCAGCTTAACGTCTAGGGGGACCGGGGAGCTGTTTTTT.